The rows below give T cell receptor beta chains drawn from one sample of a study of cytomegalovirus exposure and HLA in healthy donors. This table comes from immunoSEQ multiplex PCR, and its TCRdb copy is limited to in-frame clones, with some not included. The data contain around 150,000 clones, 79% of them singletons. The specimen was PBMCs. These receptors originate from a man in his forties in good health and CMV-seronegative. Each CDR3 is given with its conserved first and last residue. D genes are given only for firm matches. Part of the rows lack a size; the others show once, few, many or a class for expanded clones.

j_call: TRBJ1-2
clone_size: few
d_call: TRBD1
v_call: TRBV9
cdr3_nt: TGTGCCAGCAGCGTAGGAGCCCGCAGGGGGTCCGGGGGCTACACCTTC
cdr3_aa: CASSVGARRGSGGYTF

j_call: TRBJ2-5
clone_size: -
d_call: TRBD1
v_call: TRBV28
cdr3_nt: TGTGCCAGCAGTCCAGGGGACAGGGGAAGGGAGACCCAGTACTTC
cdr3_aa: CASSPGDRGRETQYF

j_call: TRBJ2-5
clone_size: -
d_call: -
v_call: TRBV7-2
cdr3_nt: TGTGCCAGCAGCTTAGGGCTAGCGCAAGAGACCCAGTACTTC
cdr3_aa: CASSLGLAQETQYF

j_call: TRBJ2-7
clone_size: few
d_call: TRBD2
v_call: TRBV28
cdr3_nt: TGTGCCAGCAGTTTCCCTAGCGGGAGCTCCTACGAGCAGTACTTC
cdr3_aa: CASSFPSGSSYEQYF

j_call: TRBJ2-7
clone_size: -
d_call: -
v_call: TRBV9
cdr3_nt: TGTGCCAGCAGCGTAGGTCATAGGAGGGGAGTTGGGAGGTCCTACGAGCAGTACTTC
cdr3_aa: CASSVGHRRGVGRSYEQYF

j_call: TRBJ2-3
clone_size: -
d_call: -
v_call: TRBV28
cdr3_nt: TGTGCCAGCAGTCCCCGGGAGTTACTCACAGATACGCAGTATTTT
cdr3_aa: CASSPRELLTDTQYF

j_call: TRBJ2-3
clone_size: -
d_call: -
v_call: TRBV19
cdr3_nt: TGTGCCAGTAGAGTTCGCGGGTCCAGCCCTACAGATACGCAGTATTTT
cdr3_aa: CASRVRGSSPTDTQYF

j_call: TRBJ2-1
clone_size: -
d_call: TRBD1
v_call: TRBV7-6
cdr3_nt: TGTGCCAGCAGCTTGCCCGACAGGGACAATGAGCAGTTCTTC
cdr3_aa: CASSLPDRDNEQFF

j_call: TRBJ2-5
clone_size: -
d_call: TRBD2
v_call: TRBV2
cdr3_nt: TGTGCCAGCAGGAGACTAGCGGGAGGGCCTATTGCAGAGACCCAGTACTTC
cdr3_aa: CASRRLAGGPIAETQYF

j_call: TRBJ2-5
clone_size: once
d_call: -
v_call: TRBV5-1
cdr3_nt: TGCGCCAGCAGCTTGGGGCCCGGGGAAGAGGAGACCCAGTACTTC
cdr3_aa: CASSLGPGEEETQYF

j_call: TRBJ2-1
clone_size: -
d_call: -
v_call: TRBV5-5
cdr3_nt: TGTGCCAGCAGCCGTTTAGGGGGACACAATGAGCAGTTCTTC
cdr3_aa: CASSRLGGHNEQFF

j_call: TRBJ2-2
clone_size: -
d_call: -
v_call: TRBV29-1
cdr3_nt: TGCAGCGCCCGGGACACACCATCGAACACCGGGGAGCTGTTTTTT
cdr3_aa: CSARDTPSNTGELFF

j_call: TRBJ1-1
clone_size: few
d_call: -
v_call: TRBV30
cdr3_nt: TGTGCCTGGGGGAGACCCACACAGAACACTGAAGCTTTCTTT
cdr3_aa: CAWGRPTQNTEAFF

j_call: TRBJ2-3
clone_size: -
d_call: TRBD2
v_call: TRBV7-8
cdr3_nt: TGTGCCAGCAGCTTAAAAGCGGGGGACACAGATACGCAGTATTTT
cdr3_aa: CASSLKAGDTDTQYF

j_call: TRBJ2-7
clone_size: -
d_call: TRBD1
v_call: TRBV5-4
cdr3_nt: TGTGCCAGCAGCTTGGAAGTTACAGGGGGAGACGAGCAGTACTTC
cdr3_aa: CASSLEVTGGDEQYF

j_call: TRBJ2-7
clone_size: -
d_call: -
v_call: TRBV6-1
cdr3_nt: TGTGCCAGCAGTGTCACAGGACAGCGGCACGAGCAGTACTTC
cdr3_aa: CASSVTGQRHEQYF

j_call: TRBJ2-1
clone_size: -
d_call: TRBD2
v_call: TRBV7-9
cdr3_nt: TGTGCCAGCAGCTTAGCGGGACTAGCGGGGGGGAATGAGCAGTTCTTC
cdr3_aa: CASSLAGLAGGNEQFF

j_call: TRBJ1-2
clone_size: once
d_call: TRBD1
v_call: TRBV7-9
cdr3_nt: TGTGCCAGCAGAACCGGGACAGGGGGGAACTATGGCTACACCTTC
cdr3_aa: CASRTGTGGNYGYTF